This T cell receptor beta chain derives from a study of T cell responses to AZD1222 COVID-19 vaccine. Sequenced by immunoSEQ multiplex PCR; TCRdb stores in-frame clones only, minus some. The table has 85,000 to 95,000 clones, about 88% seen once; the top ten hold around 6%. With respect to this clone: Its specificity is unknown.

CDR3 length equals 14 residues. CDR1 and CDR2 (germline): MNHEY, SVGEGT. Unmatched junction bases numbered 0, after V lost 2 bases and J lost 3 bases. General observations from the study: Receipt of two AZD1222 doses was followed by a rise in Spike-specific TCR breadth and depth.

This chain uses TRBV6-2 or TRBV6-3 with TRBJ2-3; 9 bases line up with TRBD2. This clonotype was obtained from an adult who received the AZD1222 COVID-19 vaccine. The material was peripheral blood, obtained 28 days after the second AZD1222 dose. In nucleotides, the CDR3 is TGTGCCAGCAGTTACGCGGGGGGGACAGATACGCAGTATTTT. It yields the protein CASSYAGGTDTQYF.